Here is one T cell receptor (beta chain) with its context. Its antigen is still unknown. The data were obtained in a study of T cells in localized non-small cell lung cancer. Repertoires were generated with immunoSEQ multiplex PCR, while TCRdb's copy carries only in-frame clones and drops some. This table holds fewer than 100,000 clones, approximately 88% found once. The study, taken as a whole, reports: Since sequencing was restricted to only one region of the tumor, intratumor heterogeneity remains a possibility. Paired adjacent lung recovered a median roughly 50 of the top 100 tumor clones. Higher blood T cell density went with longer overall survival.

Per germline, CDR1 KGHSH and CDR2 LQKENI. The CDR3 has 18 residues. The V end was cut by 7 bases, the J end by 1 base, with 24 bases between. The chain carries TRBV18 and TRBJ2-3, with D possibly TRBD1 on 5 matching bases. This TCR derives from a man aged 40-75 years with stage I squamous cell lung carcinoma. The specimen was peripheral blood, collected before any cancer treatment. The CDR3 region is CASFPSLQHDSGTDTQYF. CDR3 DNA sequence: TGTGCCAGCTTCCCCTCCCTCCAACACGACAGCGGCACAGATACGCAGTATTTT.